The 11 T cell receptor beta chains in this list originate from one sample, sequenced in a study of blood T cell repertoires in COVID-19. Data came from immunoSEQ multiplex PCR; TCRdb stores just in-frame clones and leaves some out. Of 100,000 to 150,000 clones listed, approximately 85% are singletons. Material: peripheral blood. All receptors derive from a woman older than 75 with COVID-19, enrolled during active disease.

This clone was observed a handful of times. The chain carries TRBV21-1 and TRBJ1-5. TRBV21-1 is annotated as a pseudogene. This CDR3 is built from 17 residues. The CDR3 is CASSKPEGGPDYQPQHF. CDR3 coding DNA: TGTGCCAGCAGCAAACCCGAGGGAGGGCCTGATTATCAGCCCCAGCATTTT.

V usage is TRBV10-1 and J usage is TRBJ1-4; 7 bases fit TRBD1. Germline lookup yields CDR1 WNHNN and CDR2 SYGVQD (reference sequence). This CDR3 comprises 18 residues. Unmatched junction bases numbered 13, after V lost 2 bases and J lost 4 bases. The CDR3 sequence: CASSEGQDYRGHNEKLFF. Here the CDR3 DNA reads TGCGCCAGCAGTGAGGGACAAGACTACAGGGGTCATAATGAAAAACTGTTTTTT.

The chain links TRBV4-2 to TRBJ1-6, with 7 nucleotides matching TRBD1. Germline V CDR1 and CDR2: LGHNA, YNFKEQ. The ends lost 3 bases at V and 7 bases at J; junction bases unmatched: 9. The CDR3 sequence is 16 residues long. CDR3 loop: CASSQERTGTNSPLHF. CDR3 nucleotide sequence: TGTGCCAGCAGCCAGGAGAGGACAGGAACAAATTCACCCCTCCACTTT.

This clone was counted a single time. The chain is built from TRBV9 and TRBJ2-7, with 9 bases identical to TRBD1. Germline assignment: CDR1 SGDLS and CDR2 YYNGEE. V shed 3 bases, J shed 1 base, and the junction held 5 bases outside the gene matches. The CDR3 is 15 residues long. The CDR3 spells CASSAGQGLSYEQYF. Written as DNA, the CDR3 is TGTGCCAGCAGCGCCGGACAGGGGCTATCCTACGAGCAGTACTTC. The full variable domain, with the rest looked up from reference TRBV9 and TRBJ2-7, is DSGVTQTPKHLITATGQRVTLRCSPRSGDLSVYWYQQSLDQGLQFLIQYYNGEERAKGNILERFSAQQFPDLHSELNLSSLELGDSALYFCASSAGQGLSYEQYFGPGTRLTVT.

The gene calls are TRBV19 and TRBJ2-1; possible D gene TRBD2, 7 bases. V lost 6 bases to trimming and J lost 5 bases, with 17 bases between them. This CDR3 contains 15 residues. Germline-derived CDR1 and CDR2 are LNHDA and SQIVND (reference sequence). The CDR3 loop is CASRGGAHENNEQFF. CDR3 bases: TGTGCCAGTAGGGGGGGGGCACACGAAAACAATGAGCAGTTCTTC.

This chain connects TRBV4-2 to TRBJ2-3, with D unresolved. V was trimmed by 0 bases and J by 6 bases, leaving 16 bases between them. The germline CDR1 and CDR2 sequences are LGHNA and YNFKEQ. The CDR3 has 16 residues. The CDR3 coding sequence is TGTGCCAGCAGCCAAGATCTCGATGATAGTTGGGATACGCAGTATTTT. It specifies CASSQDLDDSWDTQYF.

The genes are TRBV18 and TRBJ1-1; the match to TRBD1 covers 9 bases. The CDR3 totals 15 residues. With 4 bases clipped from V and 3 bases from J, the junction kept 6 bases outside the gene matches. Germline V CDR1 and CDR2: KGHSH, LQKENI. The CDR3, as DNA: TGTGCCAGCTCACGCCGGGACAGGGCTTACACTGAAGCTTTCTTT. Translation gives CASSRRDRAYTEAFF. Combining the CDR3 with reference TRBV18 and TRBJ1-1 gives the whole variable domain NAGVMQNPRHLVRRRGQEARLRCSPMKGHSHVYWYRQLPEEGLKFMVYLQKENIIDESGMPKERFSAEFPKEGPSILRIQQVVRGDSAAYFCASSRRDRAYTEAFFGQGTRLTVV.

The chain combines TRBV9 with TRBJ2-5; 13 bases are a match to TRBD2. Per the germline V gene, CDR1 is SGDLS and CDR2 is YYNGEE. This CDR3 comprises 16 residues. Trimming took 4 bases from V and 2 from J; bases not matched to a gene: 5. The CDR3 DNA reads as TGTGCCAGCAGCTCGGGACTAGCGGGACCTCAAGAGACCCAGTACTTC. It codes for CASSSGLAGPQETQYF.

This chain connects TRBV6-5 to TRBJ2-7; TRBD1 matches at 7 bases. The CDR3 sequence is 12 residues long. The V and J ends lost 11 bases and 0 bases, in that order; junction bases with no gene match: 4. Germline CDR1 and CDR2: MNHEY and SVGAGI. The CDR3 region has the DNA TGTGCCGTCCGGGACAGCTCCTACGAGCAGTACTTC. This translates into CAVRDSSYEQYF.

This sequence joins TRBV28 and TRBJ1-2; D unclear. This CDR3 has 13 residues. CDR1 and CDR2 from the germline V gene are MDHEN and SYDVKM. V was trimmed by 4 bases and J by 5 bases, leaving 11 bases between them. CDR3 nucleotides: TGTGCCAGCAGTTCCCGGGTGTTATATGGCTACACCTTC. Its translation: CASSSRVLYGYTF.

The V and J genes are TRBV24-1 and TRBJ2-3, with TRBD1 matching 11 bases. Per the germline V gene, CDR1 is KGHDR and CDR2 is SFDVKD. The CDR3 contains 17 residues. V was pared by 5 bases and J by 2 bases, with 8 bases of the junction left unmatched. CDR3 coding DNA: TGTGCCACCAGTGGGACAGGGGGCGGGCACTACACAGATACGCAGTATTTT. Its protein product is CATSGTGGGHYTDTQYF.